This T cell receptor (beta chain) was profiled in a study of Siglec-9 on CD8 T cells in melanoma. This clone was observed a few times. Antigen: not known. Overall study results and limits: An effector memory CD8+ subset marked by Siglec-9 reportedly appeared to gather in melanoma.

Per the germline V gene, CDR1 is MNHEY and CDR2 is SMNVEV (reference sequence). The CDR3 totals 12 residues. Trimming shortened V by 7 bases and J by 1 base, and 7 bases separated the two germline ends. Data came from immunoSEQ multiplex PCR; TCRdb stores just in-frame clones and leaves some out. The table shows roughly 35,000 clones, with roughly four fifths occurring only once. The rearrangement links TRBV27 to TRBJ1-1; the D is unclear. This receptor was taken from a human donor in good health. Sample: Siglec-9- CD8+ T cells sorted from blood. The CDR3 loop is CASTDGNTEAFF. CDR3 nucleotides: TGTGCCAGCACGGACGGGAACACTGAAGCTTTCTTT.